A selection of T cell receptor beta chains follows, all from one sample in a study of T cells in Graves' hyperthyroidism and ophthalmopathy. TCRdb re-derived calls from the multiplex PCR reads in MiXCR, one entry per CDR3 protein. The sample lists more than 500,000 distinct CDR3 sequences, 15% to 20% seen once, with around 32% in the top ten. Material: blood. Receptors originate from a woman aged 25 to 39 with Graves' ophthalmopathy. Each CDR3 is given with its conserved first and last residue. The D gene is left open where the match is weak. The listing skips clone size in some rows; elsewhere it reads once, few, many or a size class.

V gene: TRBV27; J gene: TRBJ2-1; D gene: NA; clone size: few; CDR3 protein: CASTRRDGLENEQFF; CDR3 DNA: TGTGCCAGCACCCGTAGGGACGGCCTTGAGAATGAGCAGTTCTTC
V gene: TRBV5-5; J gene: TRBJ2-1; D gene: TRBD2; clone size: many; CDR3 protein: CASSWGGEYHEQFF; CDR3 DNA: TGTGCCAGCAGCTGGGGAGGGGAATACCATGAGCAGTTCTTC
V gene: TRBV28; J gene: TRBJ2-2; D gene: NA; clone size: many; CDR3 protein: CASSWGWDTGELFF; CDR3 DNA: TGTGCCAGCAGTTGGGGGTGGGACACCGGGGAGCTGTTTTTT
V gene: TRBV20-1; J gene: TRBJ2-1; D gene: TRBD2; clone size: few; CDR3 protein: CSASSLAGGYEQFF; CDR3 DNA: TGCAGTGCTAGCTCCCTAGCGGGAGGCTATGAGCAGTTCTTC
V gene: TRBV3-1; J gene: TRBJ1-1; D gene: TRBD1; clone size: many; CDR3 protein: CASSLWDRGNEAFF; CDR3 DNA: TGTGCCAGCAGCCTATGGGACAGGGGTAATGAAGCTTTCTTT
V gene: TRBV7-2; J gene: TRBJ2-5; D gene: NA; clone size: many; CDR3 protein: CASSSLYQETQYF; CDR3 DNA: TGTGCCAGCAGCTCTCTGTACCAAGAGACCCAGTACTTC
V gene: TRBV14; J gene: TRBJ2-1; D gene: TRBD1; clone size: NA; CDR3 protein: CASSQDDMGQTYNEQFF; CDR3 DNA: TGTGCCAGCAGCCAAGATGATATGGGACAGACTTACAATGAGCAGTTCTTC
V gene: TRBV6-2/TRBV6-3; J gene: TRBJ1-5; D gene: NA; clone size: NA; CDR3 protein: CASSDGGGQPQHF; CDR3 DNA: TGTGCCAGCAGTGACGGGGGAGGTCAGCCCCAGCATTTT
V gene: TRBV10-2; J gene: TRBJ1-2; D gene: NA; clone size: NA; CDR3 protein: CASSEGSDGYTF; CDR3 DNA: TGCGCCAGCAGTGAAGGTTCAGACGGCTACACCTTC
V gene: TRBV3-1; J gene: TRBJ2-2; D gene: NA; clone size: many; CDR3 protein: CASSPQGAATGELFF; CDR3 DNA: TGTGCCAGCAGCCCCCAGGGAGCGGCTACCGGGGAGCTGTTTTTT
V gene: TRBV6-1; J gene: TRBJ2-5; D gene: NA; clone size: many; CDR3 protein: CASSEGRAPETQYF; CDR3 DNA: TGTGCCAGCAGTGAAGGACGAGCTCCCGAGACCCAGTACTTC
V gene: TRBV6-2/TRBV6-3; J gene: TRBJ2-4; D gene: TRBD2; clone size: NA; CDR3 protein: CASSTRTSGNRNIQYF; CDR3 DNA: TGTGCCAGCAGTACTCGGACTAGCGGGAACAGAAACATTCAGTACTTC
V gene: TRBV7-3; J gene: TRBJ1-1; D gene: NA; clone size: NA; CDR3 protein: CASSLSTGTEAFF; CDR3 DNA: TGTGCCAGCAGCTTAAGTACTGGCACTGAAGCTTTCTTT
V gene: TRBV20-1; J gene: TRBJ1-2; D gene: NA; clone size: many; CDR3 protein: CSATPGTSGYTF; CDR3 DNA: TGCAGTGCTACGCCCGGGACGTCTGGCTACACCTTC
V gene: TRBV10-1; J gene: TRBJ2-5; D gene: NA; clone size: NA; CDR3 protein: CASSESGTRETQYF; CDR3 DNA: TGCGCCAGCAGTGAGTCCGGGACGAGGGAGACCCAGTACTTC
V gene: TRBV13; J gene: TRBJ2-7; D gene: NA; clone size: many; CDR3 protein: CASSLGRGTAYEQYF; CDR3 DNA: TGTGCCAGCAGCTTAGGTCGCGGGACAGCCTACGAGCAGTACTTC
V gene: TRBV7-3; J gene: TRBJ2-1; D gene: NA; clone size: few; CDR3 protein: CASSLTEEVGRCSYNEQFF; CDR3 DNA: TGTGCCAGCAGCTTAACGGAGGAAGTTGGGCGGTGCTCCTACAATGAGCAGTTCTTC
V gene: TRBV4-3; J gene: TRBJ2-7; D gene: TRBD2; clone size: few; CDR3 protein: CASGQDAAGGTYEQYF; CDR3 DNA: TGCGCCAGCGGCCAAGATGCGGCGGGAGGGACCTACGAGCAGTACTTC
V gene: TRBV10-1; J gene: TRBJ2-7; D gene: TRBD2; clone size: NA; CDR3 protein: CASGSGRGPIEQYF; CDR3 DNA: TGCGCCAGCGGTAGCGGGAGGGGACCGATCGAGCAGTACTTC
V gene: TRBV5-5; J gene: TRBJ1-2; D gene: NA; clone size: few; CDR3 protein: CASSLVPSYGYTF; CDR3 DNA: TGTGCCAGCAGCTTGGTCCCCAGCTATGGCTACACCTTC
V gene: TRBV28; J gene: TRBJ1-2; D gene: NA; clone size: many; CDR3 protein: CASSLGGWGGYTF; CDR3 DNA: TGTGCCAGCAGTTTGGGGGGATGGGGTGGCTACACCTTC
V gene: TRBV2; J gene: TRBJ2-7; D gene: NA; clone size: many; CDR3 protein: CASKGSIHEQYF; CDR3 DNA: TGTGCCAGCAAAGGGTCCATCCACGAGCAGTACTTC
V gene: TRBV6-1; J gene: TRBJ2-2; D gene: NA; clone size: few; CDR3 protein: CASSEWAAGELFF; CDR3 DNA: TGTGCCAGCAGTGAATGGGCAGCCGGGGAGCTGTTTTTT
V gene: TRBV3-1; J gene: TRBJ1-3; D gene: NA; clone size: NA; CDR3 protein: CASSQATGGGNTIYF; CDR3 DNA: TGTGCCAGCAGCCAAGCGACGGGCGGTGGAAACACCATATATTTT
V gene: TRBV20-1; J gene: TRBJ1-5; D gene: NA; clone size: many; CDR3 protein: CSASAGDEFQPQHF; CDR3 DNA: TGCAGTGCTAGTGCGGGGGATGAATTTCAGCCCCAGCATTTT
V gene: TRBV19; J gene: TRBJ2-1; D gene: NA; clone size: NA; CDR3 protein: CASSAGLYRGNEQFF; CDR3 DNA: TGTGCCAGTAGTGCTGGATTATACCGGGGCAATGAGCAGTTCTTC